Shown below are 3 T cell receptor beta chains from a single sample sequenced in a study of T cell clonality in common variable immunodeficiency. The repertoire was sequenced with immunoSEQ multiplex PCR; TCRdb's copy has only in-frame clones and lacks some. This repertoire holds approximately 44,000 clones, and none appear only once. The sequencing sample was made of peripheral blood mononuclear cells. Receptor source: a person aged 18-70 years in good health.

This clone was detected many times. Here the CDR3 reads CASSQVAEKLFF. The DNA read from the CDR3 is TGCGCCAGCAGCCAAGTTGCGGAAAAA. The chain couples TRBV4-1 to TRBJ1-4; D unresolved. Read data end 3 residues before the CDR3 end; the end is taken from the germline J gene. Germline loops: CDR1 MGHRA, CDR2 YSYEKL. This CDR3 comprises 12 residues. Trimming cost V 1 base and J 8 bases, with 5 bases left between them.

This clone appeared a few times. Being one base from a much bigger clone, this may be a read error. The read halts 3 residues ahead of the CDR3 end, with the missing end drawn from the germline J gene. Other DNA sequences in the sample encode the same CDR3. This chain links TRBV19 with TRBJ1-3; D is unresolved. CDR3 length: 15 residues. The germline gives CDR1 LNHDA, CDR2 SQIVND (reference sequence). CDR3: CASDYGAHPGNTIYF. The part of the CDR3 DNA that was read is TGTGCCAGTGACTACGGAGCCCACCCTGGAAACACA.

Ten or more counts support this clone. With the read ending 3 residues before the CDR3 end, the germline J gene is used to fill in that end. V usage is TRBV5-5 and J usage is TRBJ2-1; no reliable D call. CDR1 SGHKS and CDR2 YYEKEE come from the germline V gene (reference sequence). V lost 4 bases and J 6 bases, leaving 8 bases between the germline ends. This CDR3 comprises 12 residues. This CDR3 is CASSPLANEQFF. The CDR3 bases that were read are TGTGCCAGCAGCCCACTCGCCAATGAG.